One sample yielded the 9 T cell receptor beta chains listed below, sequenced in a study of human T cells and chemical hapten exposure (dated by TCRdb to 2020 to 2022). The time point label here, explained by the study, means: patch test 1, 2 weeks after DPC sensitization. In light of the paper, this sample's treatment or condition label describes: therapeutic diphenylcyclopropenone sensitization with weekly scalp DPC. The library was produced with RACE. The sequencer listed for this sample is NextSeq 500. The public reads were run again by TCRdb, first through fastp at Q25 and then through MiXCR, and only productive beta chains were kept. Every CDR3 protein is listed once, alongside the most common genes and DNA of its rows. Within this sample are over 65,000 distinct CDR3 sequences, with around 10% of them counted one time only. Roughly 4% of the sample is held by the ten biggest clonotypes. The material sequenced was whole blood, taken in connection with sensitization to the hapten diphenylcyclopropenone (DPC). These receptors were obtained from a woman aged 45-60 years with alopecia areata. Some clones in this sample may be carry-over from other donors' samples.

V and J are TRBV2 and TRBJ1-5; D remains unclear. The V end lost 3 bases, the J end lost 4 bases, and 4 bases lay between the germline ends. The CDR3 has 12 amino acids. The germline V gene has CDR1 SNHLY and CDR2 FYNNEI. In DNA form, the CDR3 reads TGTGCCAGCAGTGATATGAATCAGCCCCAGCATTTT. Translation: CASSDMNQPQHF. Together with reference TRBV2 and TRBJ1-5, the CDR3 gives the full variable domain: EPEVTQTPSHQVTQMGQEVILRCVPISNHLYFYWYRQILGQKVEFLVSFYNNEISEKSEIFDDQFSVERPDGSNFTLKIRSTKLEDSAMYFCASSDMNQPQHFGDGTRLSIL.

Many counts were recorded for this clonotype. The chain carries TRBV6-5 and TRBJ1-1; a weak D match, TRBD1 (6 bases). Germline values: CDR1 MNHEY, CDR2 SVGAGI. V gave up 8 bases and J gave up 11 bases, with 15 bases separating them. There are 11 residues in the CDR3. DNA for the CDR3: TGTGCCAGCGTAGAAAACAGGGAGGCTTTCTTT. It encodes CASVENREAFF.

This clonotype was seen a handful of times. V is TRBV7-9 and J is TRBJ2-2; D uncertain. This CDR3 region has 14 residues. The germline CDR1 and CDR2 sequences are SEHNR and FQNEAQ (reference sequence). Trimming cost V 5 bases and J 3 bases, with 10 bases left between them. The CDR3 spells CASSQDLYTGELFF. CDR3 sequence (DNA): TGTGCCAGCAGCCAGGACCTTTACACCGGGGAGCTGTTTTTT.

The gene calls are TRBV2 and TRBJ2-7; 10 positions match TRBD2. CDR3 length equals 15 residues. The germline V gene has CDR1 SNHLY and CDR2 FYNNEI. With V trimmed by 2 bases and J by 3 bases, 4 bases remained unmatched. DNA of the CDR3: TGTGCCAGCAGTGAAAATCCTAGCGGGAGCTACGAGCAGTACTTC. This codes for CASSENPSGSYEQYF.

This clonotype was seen a handful of times. The chain recombines TRBV25-1 with TRBJ2-7; 8 nucleotides match TRBD2. V dropped 4 bases and J dropped 1; count of bases not matched to a gene: 3. The CDR3 spans 14 residues. Germline lookup yields CDR1 MGHDK and CDR2 SYGVNS. The DNA for the CDR3 is TGTGCCAGCAGTGCCGGGACTAGTTCCTACGAGCAGTACTTC. Its translation is CASSAGTSSYEQYF.

This clonotype has ten or more counts. The V and J genes are TRBV7-2 and TRBJ1-6, with 8 positions matching TRBD1. The V gene's germline CDR1 is SGHTA and CDR2 FQGNSA. This CDR3 has 16 amino acids. The ends lost 2 bases at V and 9 bases at J; junction bases unmatched: 9. The CDR3 region is CASSLMQGAIGSPLHF. CDR3 sequence (DNA): TGTGCCAGCAGCTTAATGCAGGGGGCAATTGGTTCACCCCTCCACTTT.

This clonotype has at least ten counts. The chain uses TRBV4-3 and TRBJ2-2, with 7 positions matching TRBD1. Germline CDR1 is LGHNA and CDR2 is YSLEER. CDR3 size: 17 residues. V shed 1 base, J shed 2 bases, and the junction held 7 bases outside the gene matches. CDR3: CASSQGTGQRNTGELFF. The CDR3 DNA follows: TGCGCCAGCAGCCAAGGGACGGGACAGCGAAACACCGGGGAGCTGTTTTTT.

There are a few counts of this clonotype. This chain joins TRBV18 and TRBJ1-1, with D unclear. The ends were cut back, 3 bases at V and 3 bases at J, with 8 bases in the middle. CDR3 length equals 13 residues. Germline CDR1 and CDR2: KGHSH and LQKENI. DNA for the CDR3: TGTGCCAGCTCACCCACCCCGGACACTGAAGCTTTCTTT. It encodes CASSPTPDTEAFF. Using reference TRBV18 and TRBJ1-1 for the parts outside the CDR3, the full variable domain is NAGVMQNPRHLVRRRGQEARLRCSPMKGHSHVYWYRQLPEEGLKFMVYLQKENIIDESGMPKERFSAEFPKEGPSILRIQQVVRGDSAAYFCASSPTPDTEAFFGQGTRLTVV.

The table lists this clonotype with a few counts. J is TRBJ1-1 and V is TRBV7-9, with a tentative D call TRBD1 (5 bases). V gave up 5 bases and J gave up 11 bases, with 18 bases separating them. The CDR3 runs 13 residues. The germline gives CDR1 SEHNR, CDR2 FQNEAQ (reference sequence). Here the CDR3 DNA reads TGTGCCAGCAGCGCGGGACCACTGGAGGTGGCTTTCTTT. Translating it yields CASSAGPLEVAFF.